Shown below are 30 T cell receptor beta chains from a single sample sequenced in a study of sequential checkpoint blockade in melanoma. TCRdb keeps only in-frame clones here, not all; method: immunoSEQ multiplex PCR. This repertoire shows around 37,000 clones, approximately 30% found once; its top ten account for roughly 1.6%. Specified treatment: randomized to nivolumab then ipilimumab (arm A) or the reverse (arm B). Source: tumor tissue (inferred from file names), taken from a patient given nivolumab and ipilimumab in sequence. The receptors derive from a human donor with melanoma.

The chain recombines TRBV19 with TRBJ2-1, with 11 nucleotides matching TRBD2. The V gene's germline CDR1 is LNHDA and CDR2 SQIVND (reference sequence). V lost 5 bases, J lost 6 bases, and 9 bases stayed unmatched. The CDR3 contains 16 residues. The CDR3 protein is CASSPGGTSGFNEQFF. CDR3 sequence (DNA): TGTGCCAGTAGTCCGGGGGGGACTAGCGGTTTCAATGAGCAGTTCTTC.

This chain links TRBV11-3 with TRBJ1-6; maybe TRBD1 (6 bases). The CDR3 is 15 residues long. Germline V gene sequence: CDR1 SGHNT, CDR2 YENEEA. V was cut by 0 bases and J by 7 bases, with 10 bases left in between. In DNA, the CDR3 is TGTGCCAGCAGCTTAGAAGGGGGGCTGAATTCACCCCTCCACTTT. Protein product: CASSLEGGLNSPLHF.

This chain joins TRBV5-1 and TRBJ2-3; TRBD1 might be the D (6 bases). The germline V gene has CDR1 SGHRS and CDR2 YFSETQ. The CDR3 length is 14 residues. Trimming removed 7 bases at V and 1 base at J, with 13 bases between. The DNA of the CDR3 is TGCGCCAGCTACCGGGACACCGGCACAGATACGCAGTATTTT. Translating it yields CASYRDTGTDTQYF.

This chain links TRBV11-3 with TRBJ2-1; 9 nucleotides agree with TRBD2. This CDR3 contains 15 residues. The V and J ends lost 3 bases and 9 bases, in that order; junction bases with no gene match: 9. Germline V lookup: CDR1 SGHNT, CDR2 YENEEA. The CDR3 reads CASSLGTSPMGEQFF. The CDR3 DNA reads TGTGCCAGCAGCTTGGGGACTAGCCCAATGGGTGAGCAGTTCTTC.

This clone was seen a handful of times. This chain links TRBV7-5 with TRBJ2-3; the table's D call of TRBD1 was not tested on the DNA. TRBV7-5 is a pseudogene locus. This CDR3 is built from 18 residues. The DNA for the CDR3 is TGTGCCAGCAGCACGACAGGGGTGGCATCTTGGAACACAGATACGCAGTATTTT. Translating it yields CASSTTGVASWNTDTQYF.

This clone was counted a few times. This sequence joins TRBV4-1 and TRBJ2-6; unclear D gene. Germline lookup yields CDR1 MGHRA and CDR2 YSYEKL. V was cut by 3 bases and J by 1 base, with 13 bases left in between. The CDR3 is 17 amino acids. CDR3 loop: CASSQVRKGSGANVLTF. CDR3 in DNA: TGCGCCAGCAGCCAGGTCCGTAAGGGTTCTGGGGCCAACGTCCTGACTTTC.

This rearrangement joins TRBV7-6 to TRBJ2-3, with D perhaps matching TRBD2 (5 bases). CDR1 is SGHVS, CDR2 FNYEAQ, per germline. This CDR3 has 16 residues. With 2 bases removed from V and 4 bases from J, the gap between germline ends came to 16 bases. Written as DNA, the CDR3 is TGTGCCAGCAGCTTACTTCGCCGAGGGAGTGCAGATACGCAGTATTTT. It specifies CASSLLRRGSADTQYF.

This clone appeared a few times. The DNA includes a base that is either unread or ambiguous, and X takes the place of its residue. The genes are TRBV30 and TRBJ2-7, with no clear D. Looked up from germline, CDR1 is GTSNPN and CDR2 is SVGIG (reference sequence). Trimming cost V 0 bases and J 3 bases, with 3 bases left between them. This CDR3 has 11 residues. The CDR3 reads CAWSVXYEQYF. As DNA, the CDR3 is TGTGCCTGGAGTGTGMGCTACGAGCAGTACTTC.

The table lists this clone with many counts. The J gene is TRBJ1-6, the V gene TRBV11-3; 9 nucleotides match TRBD1. Germline trimming cut 5 bases from V and 7 bases from J; bases unmatched to any gene: 3. This CDR3 is 14 amino acids long. The germline gives CDR1 SGHNT, CDR2 YENEEA. Here the CDR3 reads CASSPGQGNSPLHF. DNA for the CDR3: TGTGCCAGCAGCCCGGGACAGGGAAATTCACCCCTCCACTTT.

This chain uses TRBV5-1 with TRBJ2-3; TRBD1 or TRBD2 may be the D gene (6 bases each). The CDR3 covers 15 residues. The germline V gene has CDR1 SGHRS and CDR2 YFSETQ. The V gene lost 0 bases and the J gene lost 5 bases, with 13 bases spanning the gap. As DNA, the CDR3 is TGCGCCAGCAGCTTGGGGAGGGGGGCGCGAGATACGCAGTATTTT. Protein product: CASSLGRGARDTQYF. The variable domain in full, with the rest retrieved from reference TRBV5-1 and TRBJ2-3, is KAGVTQTPRYLIKTRGQQVTLSCSPISGHRSVSWYQQTPGQGLQFLFEYFSETQRNKGNFPGRFSGRQFSNSRSEMNVSTLELGDSALYLCASSLGRGARDTQYFGPGTRLTVL.

The chain links TRBV19 to TRBJ2-3; 11 bases line up with TRBD2. This CDR3 comprises 17 residues. Germline CDR1 is LNHDA and CDR2 is SQIVND (reference sequence). V lost 5 bases and J lost 3; bases outside the gene matches: 10. The CDR3 nucleotides are TGTGCCAGTAGTTTCCCCGGGACTAGCGGACGAACAGATACGCAGTATTTT. This translates into CASSFPGTSGRTDTQYF.

The CDR3: CASSEGTSGGEQYF. DNA for the CDR3: TGTGCCAGCAGTGAAGGGACTAGTGGTGGCGAGCAGTACTTC. The chain couples TRBV9 to TRBJ2-7, with 8 bases that match TRBD2. Germline V lookup: CDR1 SGDLS, CDR2 YYNGEE. Unmatched junction bases numbered 10, after V lost 5 bases and J lost 6 bases. The CDR3 extends over 14 amino acids.

The V and J genes are TRBV19 and TRBJ1-5, with D possibly being TRBD1 (5 bases). The CDR3 sequence is 14 residues long. V lost 4 bases, J lost 6 bases, and 13 bases lay in between. Germline CDR1 reads LNHDA; CDR2 reads SQIVND (reference sequence). The DNA for the CDR3 is TGTGCCAGTAGTAAGGCAGGGACGATTCAGCCCCAGCATTTT. Translating gives CASSKAGTIQPQHF.

The rearrangement joins TRBV5-1 to TRBJ1-1; maybe TRBD1 (5 bases). Germline V gene lookup returns CDR1 SGHRS and CDR2 YFSETQ. Trimming took off 0 bases at V and 3 bases at J, with 12 bases between the two ends. This CDR3 spans 15 amino acids. The CDR3 DNA is TGCGCCAGCAGCTTGGTTTCGGGGGTGGACACTGAAGCTTTCTTT. This codes for CASSLVSGVDTEAFF.

The chain couples TRBV19 to TRBJ2-1, with D possibly being TRBD1 (6 bases). The CDR3 has 14 residues. Germline CDR1 and CDR2: LNHDA and SQIVND (reference sequence). Trimming took off 3 bases at V and 4 bases at J, with 10 bases between the two ends. The CDR3 DNA reads TGTGCCAGTAGTATCGGGACAACTTACAATGAGCAGTTCTTC. This codes for CASSIGTTYNEQFF.

This clone has a handful of counts. The rearrangement links TRBV6-8 to TRBJ1-3; 7 bases map to TRBD1. V trimming: 7 bases; J trimming: 0 bases; junction bases outside the gene matches: 9. Germline CDR1 and CDR2: MNHGY and SAAAGT. The CDR3 is made up of 16 amino acids. CDR3 protein: CASTFSSGGSGNTIYF. The CDR3 DNA follows: TGTGCCAGCACCTTCTCTTCAGGGGGCTCTGGAAACACCATATATTTT.

This clone was counted a few times. The rearrangement joins TRBV7-7 to TRBJ2-6; D assignment may be TRBD1 or TRBD2 (6 bases each). Germline lookup yields CDR1 SSHAT and CDR2 FNYEAQ (reference sequence). CDR3 size: 18 residues. With 5 bases removed from V and 0 bases from J, the gap between germline ends came to 17 bases. The CDR3 loop is CASSGGPGPSSGANVLTF. CDR3 sequence (DNA): TGTGCCAGCAGCGGGGGGCCGGGACCCAGCTCTGGGGCCAACGTCCTGACTTTC.

The chain employs TRBV6-8 and TRBJ1-2; D ambiguous. CDR1 and CDR2 (germline): MNHGY, SAAAGT. This CDR3 is built from 12 residues. Trimming shortened V by 2 bases and J by 8 bases, and 9 bases separated the two germline ends. This chain's CDR3 is CASSYVGTGYTF. In DNA form, the CDR3 reads TGTGCCAGCAGTTACGTGGGTACGGGCTACACCTTC.

In this sample, this clone turned up a few times. The genes are TRBV6-8 and TRBJ2-3; a weak D match, TRBD2 (6 bases). CDR1 and CDR2 from the germline V gene are MNHGY and SAAAGT. V lost 4 bases to trimming and J lost 0 bases, with 17 bases between them. This CDR3 spans 17 amino acids. CDR3 in DNA: TGTGCCAGCAGTTCCCGTTCCAGGGACTTAAGCACAGATACGCAGTATTTT. Translated: CASSSRSRDLSTDTQYF.

This clone was observed a handful of times. DNA of the CDR3: TGTGCCAGCAGTCCTATATTCAGGGGGCCCACCTATAATTCACCCCTCCACTTT. Protein sequence: CASSPIFRGPTYNSPLHF. J is TRBJ1-6 and V is TRBV28; 8 bases agree with TRBD1. This CDR3 contains 18 residues. The J segment lost 2 bases and the V segment lost 5 bases, leaving 11 bases of the junction unmatched. Germline CDR1 MDHEN, CDR2 SYDVKM.

This clone was recorded at least ten times. V usage is TRBV9 and J usage is TRBJ2-7; a weak D match, TRBD2 (5 bases). Trimming shortened V by 2 bases and J by 3 bases, and 15 bases separated the two germline ends. CDR1 is SGDLS, CDR2 YYNGEE, per germline. This CDR3 has 15 residues. The CDR3 DNA follows: TGTGCCAGCAGCGTGGGATTAGGACTGGACTACGAGCAGTACTTC. Protein: CASSVGLGLDYEQYF.

The CDR3 coding sequence is TGTGCCAGCAGTTACTATAATACAGGGAGGACTGAAGCTTTCTTT. This encodes CASSYYNTGRTEAFF. This chain uses TRBV6-8 with TRBJ1-1, with D perhaps matching TRBD1 (6 bases). Trimming cost V 1 base and J 5 bases, with 14 bases left between them. CDR1 and CDR2 from the germline V gene are MNHGY and SAAAGT. The length of the CDR3 is 15 residues.

V and J are TRBV30 and TRBJ2-7, with D possibly TRBD2 on 6 matching bases. Germline CDR1 GTSNPN, CDR2 SVGIG (reference sequence). Trimming pared 3 bases from V and 3 bases from J, leaving 18 bases between. The CDR3 contains 15 residues. Here the CDR3 DNA reads TGTGCCTGGAGAGCCTATGGGGCGGGGAACTACGAGCAGTACTTC. Translation: CAWRAYGAGNYEQYF.

The chain links TRBV30 to TRBJ1-4; tentatively, D is TRBD1 (6 bases). Trimming took off 1 base at V and 6 bases at J, with 9 bases between the two ends. The germline CDR1 and CDR2 sequences are GTSNPN and SVGIG (reference sequence). CDR3 size: 13 residues. The DNA of the CDR3 is TGTGCCTGGAGTGCCAACAGGGATGAAAAACTGTTTTTT. Translated, it gives CAWSANRDEKLFF.

This clone showed up just a few times. The CDR3 nucleotides are TGTGCCAGTACTGCGACAGAAGCAACTAATGAAAAACTGTTTTTT. This sequence encodes CASTATEATNEKLFF. V usage is TRBV19 and J usage is TRBJ1-4, with D possibly matching TRBD1 (5 bases). CDR3 length: 15 residues. Germline CDR1 and CDR2: LNHDA and SQIVND (reference sequence). V lost 7 bases to trimming and J lost 0 bases, with 12 bases between them.

This clone was detected many times. This chain links TRBV11-3 with TRBJ2-7; TRBD1 agrees at 11 bases. Per germline, CDR1 SGHNT and CDR2 YENEEA. The J segment lost 4 bases and the V segment lost 8 bases, leaving 10 bases of the junction unmatched. This CDR3 contains 15 residues. DNA of the CDR3: TGTGCCAGCTTCATCCCGGGACAGGGGGAGTACGAGCAGTACTTC. Amino acids: CASFIPGQGEYEQYF.

The V call is TRBV12-5, the J call TRBJ1-1, with D unclear. Germline V gene sequence: CDR1 LGHNT, CDR2 FRNRAP. The CDR3 spans 13 residues. V lost 7 bases, J lost 1 base, and 10 bases lay in between. The CDR3 nucleotides are TGTGCTAGTGTTTCCTCACCGAACACTGAAGCTTTCTTT. Protein: CASVSSPNTEAFF.

This clone was seen a few times. The rearrangement joins TRBV10-3 to TRBJ1-2; D call uncertain. Trimming removed 0 bases from V and 2 bases from J, with 7 bases in between. The CDR3 consists of 14 residues. Per the germline V gene, CDR1 is ENHRY and CDR2 is SYGVKD. The CDR3 DNA follows: TGTGCCATCAGTGAGTCCCCCCACAACTATGGCTACACCTTC. It yields the protein CAISESPHNYGYTF.

This clone was observed a few times. The chain has TRBV18 and TRBJ2-2, with 10 bases aligning to TRBD1. Germline V gene sequence: CDR1 KGHSH, CDR2 LQKENI. Germline trimming cut 5 bases from V and 0 bases from J; bases unmatched to any gene: 3. This CDR3 has 16 amino acids. CDR3 sequence: CASSTDRGPNTGELFF. The CDR3 DNA is TGTGCCAGCTCAACCGACAGGGGGCCGAACACCGGGGAGCTGTTTTTT.

V and J are TRBV6-8 and TRBJ2-1, with 11 bases fitting TRBD1. Germline V gene lookup returns CDR1 MNHGY and CDR2 SAAAGT. V lost 4 bases and J lost 9; bases outside the gene matches: 14. The CDR3 has 17 residues. This CDR3 is CASSSRDRGGRSGEQFF. The CDR3 DNA is TGTGCCAGCAGTTCCCGGGACAGGGGGGGGAGATCAGGTGAGCAGTTCTTC.